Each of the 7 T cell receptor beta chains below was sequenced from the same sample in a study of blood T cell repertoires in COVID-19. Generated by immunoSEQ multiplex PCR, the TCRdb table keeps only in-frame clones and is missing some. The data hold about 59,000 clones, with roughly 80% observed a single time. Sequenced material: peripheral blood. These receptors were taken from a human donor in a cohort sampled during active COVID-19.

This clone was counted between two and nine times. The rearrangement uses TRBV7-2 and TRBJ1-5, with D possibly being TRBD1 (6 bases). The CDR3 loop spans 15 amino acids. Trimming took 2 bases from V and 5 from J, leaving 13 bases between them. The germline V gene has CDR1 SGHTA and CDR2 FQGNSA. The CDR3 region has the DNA TGTGCCAGCAGCTTAAGTCCAGGGGTCCATCAGCCCCAGCATTTT. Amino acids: CASSLSPGVHQPQHF. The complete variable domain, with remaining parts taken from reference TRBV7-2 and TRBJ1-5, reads GAGVSQSPSNKVTEKGKDVELRCDPISGHTALYWYRQSLGQGLEFLIYFQGNSAPDKSGLPSDRFSAERTGGSVSTLTIQRTQQEDSAVYLCASSLSPGVHQPQHFGDGTRLSIL.

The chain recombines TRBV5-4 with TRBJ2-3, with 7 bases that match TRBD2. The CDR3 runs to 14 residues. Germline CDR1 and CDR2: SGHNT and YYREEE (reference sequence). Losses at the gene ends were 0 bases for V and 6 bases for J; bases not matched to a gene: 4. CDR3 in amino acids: CASSLVSSGDTQYF. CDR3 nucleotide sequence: TGTGCCAGCAGCTTGGTCTCTAGCGGTGATACGCAGTATTTT.

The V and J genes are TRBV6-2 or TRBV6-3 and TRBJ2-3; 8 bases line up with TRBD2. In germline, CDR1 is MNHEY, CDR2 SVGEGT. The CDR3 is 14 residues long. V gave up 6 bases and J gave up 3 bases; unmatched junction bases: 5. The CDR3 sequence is CASSPKRGTDTQYF. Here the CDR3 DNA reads TGTGCCAGCAGCCCCAAGCGGGGGACAGATACGCAGTATTTT.

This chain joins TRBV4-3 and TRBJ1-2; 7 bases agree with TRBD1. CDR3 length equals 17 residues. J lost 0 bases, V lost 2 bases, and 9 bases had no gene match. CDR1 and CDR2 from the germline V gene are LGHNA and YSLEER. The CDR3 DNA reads TGCGCCAGCAGCCAATCGCCTGGGACAGCAGCTAACTATGGCTACACCTTC. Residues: CASSQSPGTAANYGYTF.

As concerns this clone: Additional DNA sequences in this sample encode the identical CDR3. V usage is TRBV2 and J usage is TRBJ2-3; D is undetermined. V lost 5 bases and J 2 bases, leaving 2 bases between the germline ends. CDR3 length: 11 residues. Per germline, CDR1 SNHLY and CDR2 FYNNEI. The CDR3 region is CASSYTDTQYF. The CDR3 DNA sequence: TGTGCCAGCAGTTACACAGATACGCAGTATTTT.

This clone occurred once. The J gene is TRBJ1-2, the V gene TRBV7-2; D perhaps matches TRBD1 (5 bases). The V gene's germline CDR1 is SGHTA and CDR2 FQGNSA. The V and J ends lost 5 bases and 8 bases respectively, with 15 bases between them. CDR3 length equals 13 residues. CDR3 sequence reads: CASSQSGEIGYTF. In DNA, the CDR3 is TGTGCCAGCAGCCAGTCGGGGGAGATCGGCTACACCTTC.

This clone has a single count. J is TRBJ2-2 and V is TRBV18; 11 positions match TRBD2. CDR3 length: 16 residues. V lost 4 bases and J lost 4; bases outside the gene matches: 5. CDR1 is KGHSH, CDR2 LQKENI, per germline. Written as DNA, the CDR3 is TGTGCCAGCTCACTGGGACTAGCGGACCTCACCGGGGAGCTGTTTTTT. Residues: CASSLGLADLTGELFF. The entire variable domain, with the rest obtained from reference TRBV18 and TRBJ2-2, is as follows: NAGVMQNPRHLVRRRGQEARLRCSPMKGHSHVYWYRQLPEEGLKFMVYLQKENIIDESGMPKERFSAEFPKEGPSILRIQQVVRGDSAAYFCASSLGLADLTGELFFGEGSRLTVL.